The 16 T cell receptor beta chains below were found in one sample sequenced in a study of T cells in Graves' hyperthyroidism and ophthalmopathy. Amplified TCR beta CDR3 regions derived from RNA transcripts. The TCR CDR3 first-round RT-PCR relied on the HTBI primer set. TCRdb called the multiplex PCR reads again in MiXCR, with one record for every CDR3 protein. The sample consists of about 840,000 distinct CDR3 sequences, around 38% of them appearing once. The specimen sequenced was blood. These receptors came from a man aged 18 to 30 with Graves' hyperthyroidism.

This clonotype was found many times. This chain links TRBV10-3 with TRBJ1-1; 8 bases match TRBD1. The CDR3 has 14 amino acids. The J segment lost 5 bases and the V segment lost 6 bases, leaving 8 bases of the junction unmatched. Germline values: CDR1 ENHRY, CDR2 SYGVKD. DNA for the CDR3: TGTGCCATCAGGCCGGGACAGGTGGGAACTGAAGCTTTCTTT. Its translation: CAIRPGQVGTEAFF.

This clonotype appeared many times. This rearrangement joins TRBV7-8 to TRBJ2-7; D is unclear. Germline V gene lookup returns CDR1 SGHVS and CDR2 FQNEAQ. The CDR3 runs to 13 residues. V lost 5 bases, J lost 5 bases, and 13 bases lay in between. CDR3 DNA sequence: TGTGCCAGCAGCCCAGGTGTAGGCAACGAGCAGTACTTC. Encoded protein: CASSPGVGNEQYF.

This clonotype was detected ten times or more. The genes are TRBV2 and TRBJ1-4, with D possibly matching TRBD1 (5 bases). Germline V gives CDR1 SNHLY, CDR2 FYNNEI. The CDR3 consists of 12 residues. V was pared by 1 base and J by 8 bases, with 5 bases between. CDR3 nucleotide sequence: TGTGCCAGCAGTGAAGGGGGGGAAAAACTGTTTTTT. This translates into CASSEGGEKLFF.

The chain links TRBV5-6 to TRBJ1-4, with TRBD1 matching over 10 bases. The length of the CDR3 is 17 residues. The ends lost 3 bases at V and 0 bases at J; junction bases unmatched: 5. Germline V gene data show CDR1 as SGHDT and CDR2 as YYEEEE. This CDR3 reads CASSSRTGGPTNEKLFF. The CDR3 coding sequence is TGTGCCAGCAGCTCCCGGACAGGGGGGCCAACTAATGAAAAACTGTTTTTT.

Many counts were recorded for this clonotype. V usage is TRBV7-2 and J usage is TRBJ2-7; 10 bases map to TRBD1. There are 14 residues in the CDR3. V trimming: 5 bases; J trimming: 6 bases; junction bases outside the gene matches: 7. Germline values: CDR1 SGHTA, CDR2 FQGNSA. The CDR3 sequence is CASSAGTGDPEQYF. In DNA form, the CDR3 reads TGTGCCAGCAGCGCCGGGACAGGGGATCCCGAGCAGTACTTC.

This clonotype was picked up many times. The genes are TRBV19 and TRBJ2-6, with D perhaps being TRBD1 or TRBD2 (6 bases each). CDR1 and CDR2 (germline): LNHDA, SQIVND (reference sequence). The CDR3 spans 15 residues. V lost 4 bases and J lost 3, with 10 bases in between. The chain's CDR3 is CASSTGAHGANVLTF. CDR3 bases: TGTGCCAGTAGTACGGGGGCGCATGGGGCCAACGTCCTGACTTTC.

This chain uses TRBV29-1 with TRBJ1-2; D unresolved. The V end was cut by 6 bases, the J end by 3 bases, with 8 bases between. The CDR3 length is 11 residues. The V gene's germline CDR1 is SQVTM and CDR2 ANQGSEA. The CDR3 region has the DNA TGCAGCGTGGACGCTGACTATGGCTACACCTTC. This translates into CSVDADYGYTF.

The chain has TRBV7-9 and TRBJ1-4; 7 positions agree with TRBD1. With 0 bases clipped from V and 10 bases from J, the junction kept 8 bases outside the gene matches. The CDR3 loop spans 15 amino acids. CDR1 SEHNR and CDR2 FQNEAQ come from the germline V gene (reference sequence). This CDR3 reads CASSLADRESGKLFF. In nucleotides, the CDR3 is TGTGCCAGCAGCTTAGCAGACAGGGAATCCGGAAAACTGTTTTTT.

This chain uses TRBV7-9 with TRBJ2-1; TRBD2 agrees at 13 bases. Germline CDR1 reads SEHNR; CDR2 reads FQNEAQ (reference sequence). Unmatched junction bases numbered 6, after V lost 4 bases and J lost 6 bases. The CDR3 sequence is 16 residues long. CDR3 sequence: CASSSRTSGSLNEQFF. The CDR3 DNA sequence: TGTGCCAGCAGCTCAAGGACTAGCGGGAGCCTCAATGAGCAGTTCTTC.

There are many counts of this clonotype. In nucleotides, the CDR3 is TGTGCCACAGGGGCGGGTAATCAGCCCCAGCATTTT. It translates to CATGAGNQPQHF. The genes are TRBV15 and TRBJ1-5; possible D gene TRBD1, 5 bases. Trimming removed 9 bases from V and 4 bases from J, with 10 bases in between. Looked up from germline, CDR1 is LNHNV and CDR2 is YYDKDF (reference sequence). CDR3 length: 12 amino acids.

The V gene is TRBV28, the J gene TRBJ2-2, with D unclear. The CDR3 runs 12 residues. CDR1 is MDHEN, CDR2 SYDVKM, per germline. Trimming took 1 base from V and 8 from J, leaving 5 bases between them. Here the CDR3 DNA reads TGTGCCAGCAGTTTATCCTATGGGGAGCTGTTTTTT. Its protein product is CASSLSYGELFF.

This clonotype was detected a few times. The CDR3 loop is CASRVQGAYEQYF. The CDR3 DNA reads TGTGCCAGCAGAGTACAGGGGGCCTACGAGCAGTACTTC. The chain has TRBV11-2 and TRBJ2-7; 8 bases are a match to TRBD1. Germline V lookup: CDR1 SGHAT, CDR2 FQNNGV. The CDR3 is 13 amino acids. With V trimmed by 6 bases and J by 2 bases, 3 bases remained unmatched.

This chain links TRBV29-1 with TRBJ1-1, with 7 bases identical to TRBD1. The J segment lost 0 bases and the V segment lost 1 base, leaving 8 bases of the junction unmatched. Germline V gives CDR1 SQVTM, CDR2 ANQGSEA. The CDR3 consists of 16 residues. In nucleotides, the CDR3 is TGCAGCGTTGAAGCTACAGGGGCAGGAATGAACACTGAAGCTTTCTTT. Translation gives CSVEATGAGMNTEAFF.

V usage is TRBV19 and J usage is TRBJ2-7; 7 nucleotides line up with TRBD2. The CDR3 consists of 14 residues. The V and J ends lost 3 bases and 2 bases, in that order; junction bases with no gene match: 4. Looked up from germline, CDR1 is LNHDA and CDR2 is SQIVND (reference sequence). The CDR3 protein is CASSMASGPYEQYF. The CDR3 nucleotides are TGTGCCAGTAGTATGGCTAGCGGCCCCTACGAGCAGTACTTC.

At least ten counts were recorded for this clonotype. J is TRBJ1-1 and V is TRBV7-8; TRBD1 matches at 7 bases. Germline CDR1 and CDR2: SGHVS and FQNEAQ. Trimming took 4 bases from V and 6 from J; bases not matched to a gene: 5. The CDR3 totals 13 residues. CDR3 DNA: TGTGCCAGCAGCTATCGACAGGGTCCTGAAGCTTTCTTT. Translation: CASSYRQGPEAFF.

The V call is TRBV6-5, the J call TRBJ2-6, with a possible D match to TRBD2 (5 bases). Trimming took off 6 bases at V and 5 bases at J, with 17 bases between the two ends. CDR1 is MNHEY and CDR2 is SVGAGI in the germline V gene. CDR3 length: 16 amino acids. CDR3 nucleotides: TGTGCCAGCAGCTACGGAGACGCGGACTGGGCCAACGTCCTGACTTTC. Protein: CASSYGDADWANVLTF.